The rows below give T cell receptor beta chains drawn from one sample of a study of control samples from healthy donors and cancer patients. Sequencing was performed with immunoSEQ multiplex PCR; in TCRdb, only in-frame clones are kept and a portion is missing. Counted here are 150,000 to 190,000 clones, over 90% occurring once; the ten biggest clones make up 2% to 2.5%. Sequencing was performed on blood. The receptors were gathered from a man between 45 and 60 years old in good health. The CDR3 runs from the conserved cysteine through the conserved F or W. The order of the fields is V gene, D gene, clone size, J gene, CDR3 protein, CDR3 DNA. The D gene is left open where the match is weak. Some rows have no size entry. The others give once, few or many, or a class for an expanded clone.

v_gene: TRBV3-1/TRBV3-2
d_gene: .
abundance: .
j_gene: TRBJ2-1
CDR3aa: CASSQDRSLAANEQFF
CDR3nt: TGTGCCAGCAGCCAAGACCGGTCTCTGGCCGCCAATGAGCAGTTCTTC

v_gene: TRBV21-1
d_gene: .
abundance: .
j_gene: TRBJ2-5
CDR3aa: CASSKARIGPSPNF
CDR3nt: TGTGCCAGCAGCAAAGCGCGGATAGGGCCAAGCCCGAACTTC

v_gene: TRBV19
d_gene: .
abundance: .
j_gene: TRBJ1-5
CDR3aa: CASSIGSGSPQHF
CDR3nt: TGTGCCAGTAGTATTGGCAGCGGATCGCCCCAGCATTTT

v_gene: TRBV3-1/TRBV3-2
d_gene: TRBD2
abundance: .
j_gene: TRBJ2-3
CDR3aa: CASSQVLAGVVADTQYF
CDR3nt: TGTGCCAGCAGCCAAGTCCTAGCGGGAGTGGTCGCAGATACGCAGTATTTT

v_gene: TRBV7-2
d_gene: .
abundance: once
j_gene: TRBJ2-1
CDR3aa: CASSLGLPRGNEQFF
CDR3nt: TGTGCCAGCAGCCTGGGACTTCCTCGGGGGAATGAGCAGTTCTTC

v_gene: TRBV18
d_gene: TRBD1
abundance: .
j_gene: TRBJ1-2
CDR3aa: CASSQTGTASQNYGYTF
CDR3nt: TGTGCCAGCTCACAAACCGGGACAGCGTCTCAAAACTATGGCTACACCTTC

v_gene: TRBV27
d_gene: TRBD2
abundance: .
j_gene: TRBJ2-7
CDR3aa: CATRRSSGGYSYEQYF
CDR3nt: TGTGCCACCAGACGGTCTAGCGGGGGATACTCCTACGAGCAGTACTTC

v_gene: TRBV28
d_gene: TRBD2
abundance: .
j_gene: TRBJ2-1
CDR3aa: CASSSSGTTYNEQFF
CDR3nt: TGTGCCAGCAGTTCAAGCGGGACGACCTACAATGAGCAGTTCTTC

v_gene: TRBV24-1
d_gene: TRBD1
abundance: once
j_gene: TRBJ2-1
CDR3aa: CATSVGSGGQFF
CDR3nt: TGTGCCACCAGTGTAGGTTCAGGGGGGCAGTTCTTC

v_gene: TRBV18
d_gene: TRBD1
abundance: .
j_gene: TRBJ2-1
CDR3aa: CASSSDRIDEQFF
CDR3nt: TGTGCCAGCTCATCGGACAGGATCGATGAGCAGTTCTTC

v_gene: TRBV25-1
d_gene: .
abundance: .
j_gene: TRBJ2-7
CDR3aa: CASSGTVTYEQYF
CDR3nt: TGTGCCAGCAGTGGGACAGTTACCTACGAGCAGTACTTC

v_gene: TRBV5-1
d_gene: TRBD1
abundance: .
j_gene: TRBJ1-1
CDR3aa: CASSLAQGAVTEAFF
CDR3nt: TGCGCCAGCAGCTTGGCCCAGGGGGCTGTGACTGAAGCTTTCTTT

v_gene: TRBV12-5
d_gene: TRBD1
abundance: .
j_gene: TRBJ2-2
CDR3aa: CASVGDRGRGELFF
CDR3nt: TGTGCTAGTGTCGGGGACAGGGGGCGAGGGGAGCTGTTTTTT

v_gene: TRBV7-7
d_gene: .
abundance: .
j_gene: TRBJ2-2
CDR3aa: CASSLNRANTGELFF
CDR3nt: TGTGCTAGCAGCTTGAATAGGGCAAACACCGGGGAGCTGTTTTTT

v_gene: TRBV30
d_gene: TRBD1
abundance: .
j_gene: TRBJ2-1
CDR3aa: CAWGPAGGAYNEQFF
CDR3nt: TGTGCCTGGGGGCCCGCAGGGGGAGCCTACAATGAGCAGTTCTTC

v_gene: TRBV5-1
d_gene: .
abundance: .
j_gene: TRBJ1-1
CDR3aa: CASSLGQSLANTEAFF
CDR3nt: TGCGCCAGCAGCTTAGGTCAATCCCTTGCCAACACTGAAGCTTTCTTT

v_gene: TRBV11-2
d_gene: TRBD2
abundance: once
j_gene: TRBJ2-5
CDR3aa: CASSFTSGAQETQYF
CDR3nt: TGTGCCAGCAGCTTTACTAGCGGAGCACAAGAGACCCAGTACTTC

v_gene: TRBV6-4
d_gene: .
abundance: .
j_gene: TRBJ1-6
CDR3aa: CASSEGNYSPLHF
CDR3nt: TGTGCCAGCAGCGAGGGGAATTATTCACCCCTCCACTTT

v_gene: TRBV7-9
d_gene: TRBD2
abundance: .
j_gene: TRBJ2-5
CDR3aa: CASSLAGGRAVETQYF
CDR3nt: TGTGCCAGCAGCTTAGCTGGCGGGAGGGCCGTGGAGACCCAGTACTTC

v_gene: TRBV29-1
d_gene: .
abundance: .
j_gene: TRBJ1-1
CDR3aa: CSASTGITEAFF
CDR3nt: TGCAGCGCCTCTACAGGGATCACTGAAGCTTTCTTT

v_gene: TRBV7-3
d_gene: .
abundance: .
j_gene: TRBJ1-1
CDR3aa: CASSLYAENTEAFF
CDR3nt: TGTGCCAGCAGCTTGTACGCGGAAAATACTGAAGCTTTCTTT

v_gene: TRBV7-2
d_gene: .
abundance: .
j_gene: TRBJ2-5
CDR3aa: CASSLAGMPQVSQYF
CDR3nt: TGTGCCAGCAGCTTAGCCGGGATGCCCCAAGTGAGCCAGTACTTC